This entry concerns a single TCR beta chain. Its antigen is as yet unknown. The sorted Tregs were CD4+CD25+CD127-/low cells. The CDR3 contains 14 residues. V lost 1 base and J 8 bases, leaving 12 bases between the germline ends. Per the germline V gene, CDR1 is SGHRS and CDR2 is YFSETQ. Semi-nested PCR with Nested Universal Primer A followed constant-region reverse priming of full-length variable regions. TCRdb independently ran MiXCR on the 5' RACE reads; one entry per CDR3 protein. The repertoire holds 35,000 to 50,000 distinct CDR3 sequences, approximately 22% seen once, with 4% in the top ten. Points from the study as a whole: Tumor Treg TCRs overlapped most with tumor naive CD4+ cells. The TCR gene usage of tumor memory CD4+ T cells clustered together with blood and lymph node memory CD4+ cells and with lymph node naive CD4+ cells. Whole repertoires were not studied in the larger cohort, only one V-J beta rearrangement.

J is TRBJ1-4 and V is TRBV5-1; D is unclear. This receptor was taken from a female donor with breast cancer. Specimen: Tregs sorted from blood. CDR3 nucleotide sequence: TGCGCCAGCAGCTTGACACCAGAATCCGAAAAACTGTTTTTT. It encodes CASSLTPESEKLFF.